The T cell receptor (beta chain) described here comes from a study of T cells after yellow fever vaccination. TCRdb re-called the 5' RACE reads with MiXCR, one entry per CDR3 protein. The sample carries more than 350,000 distinct CDR3 sequences, about 9.9% recorded once. The V and J ends lost 4 bases and 6 bases respectively, with 14 bases between them. The CDR3 has 14 residues. Germline assignment: CDR1 MGHRA and CDR2 YSYEKL. The receptor was derived from a man younger than 35 who received the YFV17D yellow fever vaccine. Source: PBMCs, taken on the day of the first yellow fever vaccination. The rearrangement uses TRBV4-1 and TRBJ2-3; the D call may be TRBD1 or TRBD2 (5 bases each). Here the CDR3 reads CASSRGFLSDTQYF. As DNA, the CDR3 is TGCGCCAGCAGCCGGGGGTTCCTTAGCGATACGCAGTATTTT.